The present T cell receptor (beta chain) was sequenced within a study of breast tumors, draining lymph nodes, adjacent tissues. TCRdb processed the multiplex PCR reads anew with MiXCR; each CDR3 protein has one entry. The sample lists about 11,000 distinct CDR3 sequences; 35% to 40% were seen once. This clonotype was counted many times. Its antigen is unidentified. Study outcomes and limitations: Findings are consistent with lymph node origin and intratumoral expansion of most tumor T cells. Tumor T cell lymph node origin was a supported hypothesis, not proven. Tumors had less TCR diversity than lymph nodes, more than nontumor tissue.

The germline V gene has CDR1 PRHDT and CDR2 FYEKMQ (reference sequence). Deletions cut 5 bases from V and 2 bases from J, with 10 bases between. The CDR3 runs to 14 residues. Sequenced: breast tumor tissue. The chain combines TRBV13 with TRBJ1-3, with TRBD1 as a possible D gene (6 bases). The source of this sequence is a female donor with breast cancer. Some clones in this sample may be carry-over from other donors' samples. The CDR3 bases are TGTGCCAGCAGCCGAGGGGGAGCTGGAAACACCATATATTTT. Amino acids: CASSRGGAGNTIYF.